This TCR beta chain was sequenced for a study of T cells after yellow fever vaccination. Deletions cut 4 bases from V and 0 bases from J, with 13 bases between. The CDR3 covers 15 residues. Germline values: CDR1 SGHRS, CDR2 YFSETQ. TCRdb reanalysed the 5' RACE reads using MiXCR and keeps one entry per CDR3 protein. The sample includes hundreds of thousands of distinct CDR3 sequences, around 20% of them seen just once. This receptor was obtained from a young man who received the YFV17D yellow fever vaccine. The sample in question was PBMCs, obtained before the yellow fever booster vaccination. The chain links TRBV5-1 to TRBJ1-1; tentatively, D is TRBD1 (6 bases). CDR3: CASSGGAAMNTEAFF. The CDR3 coding sequence is TGCGCCAGCAGCGGGGGGGCGGCGATGAACACTGAAGCTTTCTTT.